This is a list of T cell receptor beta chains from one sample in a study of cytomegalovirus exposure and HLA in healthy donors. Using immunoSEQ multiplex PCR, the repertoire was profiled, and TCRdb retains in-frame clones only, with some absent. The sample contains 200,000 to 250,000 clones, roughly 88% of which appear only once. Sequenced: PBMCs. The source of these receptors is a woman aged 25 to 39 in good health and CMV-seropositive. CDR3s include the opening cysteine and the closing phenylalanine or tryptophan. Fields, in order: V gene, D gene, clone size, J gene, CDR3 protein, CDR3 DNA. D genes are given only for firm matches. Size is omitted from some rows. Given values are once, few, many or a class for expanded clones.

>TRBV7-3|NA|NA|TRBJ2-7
CASSSGTAEQYF
TGTGCCAGCAGCTCCGGGACTGCGGAGCAGTACTTC
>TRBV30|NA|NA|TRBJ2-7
CAWSGLSSYEQYF
TGTGCCTGGTCGGGACTCAGCTCCTACGAGCAGTACTTC
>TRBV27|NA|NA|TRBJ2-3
CASSLKVRGDTDTQYF
TGTGCCAGCAGTTTAAAGGTTAGAGGGGACACAGATACGCAGTATTTT
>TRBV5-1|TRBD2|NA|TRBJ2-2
CASSWGGIGERTGELFF
TGCGCCAGCAGCTGGGGGGGTATAGGCGAACGGACCGGGGAGCTGTTTTTT
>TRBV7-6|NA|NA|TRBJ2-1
CASSLANPLGETYNEQFF
TGTGCCAGCAGCTTAGCGAACCCCCTAGGGGAAACCTACAATGAGCAGTTCTTC
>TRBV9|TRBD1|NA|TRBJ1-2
CASSITGARGYTF
TGTGCCAGCAGCATAACAGGGGCTCGGGGCTACACCTTC
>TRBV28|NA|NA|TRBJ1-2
CASSLPSEGRLGYTF
TGTGCCAGCAGTTTACCCTCGGAGGGAAGACTTGGCTACACCTTC
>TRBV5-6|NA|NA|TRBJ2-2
CASILQRNTGELFF
TGTGCCTCCATTCTCCAGCGAAACACCGGGGAGCTGTTTTTT
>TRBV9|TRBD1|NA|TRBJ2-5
CASSSGGPKETQYF
TGTGCCAGCAGCTCAGGGGGACCCAAAGAGACCCAGTACTTC
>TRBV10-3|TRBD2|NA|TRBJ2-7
CAISSSGSYEQYF
TGTGCCATCAGCTCAAGCGGGAGCTACGAGCAGTACTTC
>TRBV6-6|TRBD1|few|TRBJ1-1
CASRNNRGTAEAFF
TGTGCCAGCAGAAATAACAGGGGGACGGCTGAAGCTTTCTTT
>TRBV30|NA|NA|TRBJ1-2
CAWSVGTGPYGYTF
TGTGCCTGGAGTGTAGGGACGGGACCCTATGGCTACACCTTC
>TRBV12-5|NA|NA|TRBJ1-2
CASGLAPGYTF
TGTGCTAGTGGTTTGGCCCCAGGCTACACCTTC
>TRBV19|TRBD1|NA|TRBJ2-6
CASSHGTGMSGANVLTF
TGTGCCAGTAGTCACGGGACAGGGATGTCTGGGGCCAACGTCCTGACTTTC
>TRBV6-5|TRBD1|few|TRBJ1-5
CASSWDSYQPQHF
TGTGCCAGCAGTTGGGACAGTTATCAGCCCCAGCATTTT
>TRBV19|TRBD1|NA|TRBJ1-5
CASSMGQSNQPQHF
TGTGCCAGTAGTATGGGACAGAGCAATCAGCCCCAGCATTTT
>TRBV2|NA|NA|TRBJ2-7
CASSGGLGLEQYF
TGTGCCAGCAGTGGAGGGTTAGGACTCGAGCAGTACTTC
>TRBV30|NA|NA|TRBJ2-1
CAWSGTDYNEQFF
TGTGCCTGGTCCGGGACGGACTACAATGAGCAGTTCTTC
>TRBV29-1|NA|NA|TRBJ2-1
CSVLRDLNSYNEQFF
TGCAGCGTGCTCCGGGACTTAAACTCCTACAATGAGCAGTTCTTC
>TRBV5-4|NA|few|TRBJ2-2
CASSRTATGELFF
TGTGCCAGCAGCAGGACGGCTACCGGGGAGCTGTTTTTT
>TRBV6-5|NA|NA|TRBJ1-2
CASSYSTVDYGYTF
TGTGCCAGCAGTTACTCCACGGTGGACTATGGCTACACCTTC
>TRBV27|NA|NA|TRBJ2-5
CASRGAGALGTQYF
TGTGCCAGCAGGGGAGCGGGCGCGTTGGGAACCCAGTACTTC
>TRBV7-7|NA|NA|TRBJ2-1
CASSLLTTGDEQFF
TGTGCTAGCAGCCTCCTGACCACCGGCGATGAGCAGTTCTTC
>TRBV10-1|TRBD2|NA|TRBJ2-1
CASSGSGRANEQFF
TGCGCCAGCAGTGGTAGCGGGAGGGCCAATGAGCAGTTCTTC
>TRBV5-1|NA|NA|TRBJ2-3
CASSSGSTDTQYF
TGCGCCAGCAGCTCCGGGAGTACAGATACGCAGTATTTT
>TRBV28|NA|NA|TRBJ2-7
CASRIGGRSDEQYF
TGTGCCAGCAGAATCGGCGGGCGAAGCGACGAGCAGTACTTC
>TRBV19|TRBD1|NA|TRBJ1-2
CASSSPRDRDYGYTF
TGTGCCAGTAGTTCTCCTCGGGACAGGGACTATGGCTACACCTTC
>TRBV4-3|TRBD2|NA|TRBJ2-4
CASSQDWGGKNIQYF
TGCGCCAGCAGCCAAGATTGGGGGGGAAAAAACATTCAGTACTTC
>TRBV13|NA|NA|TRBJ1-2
CASSLSGISNYGYTF
TGTGCCAGCAGCTTATCCGGGATTTCTAACTATGGCTACACCTTC
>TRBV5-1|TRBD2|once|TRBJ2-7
CASSLVTSGTYEQYF
TGCGCCAGCAGCTTGGTAACTAGCGGGACCTACGAGCAGTACTTC
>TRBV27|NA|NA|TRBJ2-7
CASRSTGNEQYF
TGTGCCAGCAGGAGTACAGGGAACGAGCAGTACTTC
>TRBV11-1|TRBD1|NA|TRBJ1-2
CASSLGTGLYGYTF
TGTGCCAGCAGCTTGGGGACAGGGCTCTATGGCTACACCTTC
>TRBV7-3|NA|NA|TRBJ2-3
CASSLRAFASTDTQYF
TGTGCCAGCAGCTTAAGGGCCTTCGCTAGCACAGATACGCAGTATTTT
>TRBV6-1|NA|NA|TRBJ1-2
CALGYGYTF
TGTGCGCTAGGGTATGGCTACACCTTC
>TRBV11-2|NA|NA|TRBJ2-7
CASSSLAGQRSYEQYF
TGTGCCAGCAGCTCACTCGCGGGACAGCGCTCCTACGAGCAGTACTTC
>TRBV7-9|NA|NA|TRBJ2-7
CASSLVSGSGSEQYF
TGTGCCAGCAGCTTAGTTAGTGGGAGTGGAAGCGAGCAGTACTTC
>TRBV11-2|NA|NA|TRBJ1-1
CASSGQMNTEAFF
TGTGCCAGCTCCGGACAGATGAACACTGAAGCTTTCTTT
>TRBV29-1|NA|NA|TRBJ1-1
CSASTGEAFF
TGCAGCGCTTCGACAGGTGAAGCTTTCTTT
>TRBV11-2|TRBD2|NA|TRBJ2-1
CASKAGADYNEQFF
TGTGCCAGCAAAGCGGGAGCGGACTACAATGAGCAGTTCTTC
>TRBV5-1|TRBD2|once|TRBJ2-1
CASRYGLAGAHSGNEQFF
TGCGCCAGCAGATACGGACTAGCGGGAGCCCATAGCGGGAATGAGCAGTTCTTC
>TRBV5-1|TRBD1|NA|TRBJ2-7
CASSRTGGPYEQYF
TGCGCCAGCAGCCGGACAGGGGGTCCCTACGAGCAGTACTTC
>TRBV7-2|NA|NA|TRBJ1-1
CASSSSSDRNTEAFF
TGTGCCAGCAGCTCCTCCTCGGACAGGAACACTGAAGCTTTCTTT
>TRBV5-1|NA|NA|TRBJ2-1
CASSLAGAYNEQFF
TGCGCCAGCAGCTTGGCCGGCGCCTACAATGAGCAGTTCTTC
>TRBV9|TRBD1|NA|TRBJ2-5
CASSPRTGVETQYF
TGTGCCAGCAGCCCACGGACAGGGGTGGAGACCCAGTACTTC
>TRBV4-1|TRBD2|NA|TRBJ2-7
CASSHQREMEEQYF
TGCGCCAGCAGCCATCAGCGGGAGATGGAGGAGCAGTACTTC
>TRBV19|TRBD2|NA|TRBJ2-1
CASSSTSGIRDEQFF
TGTGCCAGTAGTTCTACTAGCGGGATTCGTGATGAGCAGTTCTTC
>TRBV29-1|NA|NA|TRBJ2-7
CSVVRTHSYEQYF
TGCAGCGTTGTCCGGACGCACTCCTACGAGCAGTACTTC
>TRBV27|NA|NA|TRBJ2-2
CASSFWGIGELFF
TGTGCCAGCAGTTTCTGGGGGATCGGGGAGCTGTTTTTT
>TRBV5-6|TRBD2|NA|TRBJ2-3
CASSLRTSTDTQYF
TGTGCCAGCAGCTTGCGGACTAGTACAGATACGCAGTATTTT
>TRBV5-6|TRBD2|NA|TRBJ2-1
CASSRTGGRAGEQFF
TGTGCCAGCAGCCGTACCGGCGGGAGGGCGGGTGAGCAGTTCTTC
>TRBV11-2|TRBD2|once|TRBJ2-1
CASSRGTSGRDEQFF
TGTGCCAGCAGCCGAGGGACTAGCGGGAGGGATGAGCAGTTCTTC
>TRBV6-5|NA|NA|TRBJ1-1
CASSYRPEKNTEAFF
TGTGCCAGCAGTTACCGCCCTGAGAAAAACACTGAAGCTTTCTTT
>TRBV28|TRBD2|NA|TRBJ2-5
CASSLGLAEETQYF
TGTGCCAGCAGTCTCGGACTAGCGGAAGAGACCCAGTACTTC
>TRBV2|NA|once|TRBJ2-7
CASNREPYEQYF
TGTGCCAGCAACAGGGAACCCTACGAGCAGTACTTC
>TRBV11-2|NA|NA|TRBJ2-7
CASSPTRTILIEQYF
TGTGCCAGCAGCCCCACCCGGACTATCCTGATCGAGCAGTACTTC
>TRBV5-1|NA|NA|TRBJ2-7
CASSFTASPSSYEQYF
TGCGCCAGCAGCTTTACGGCCAGCCCTAGCTCCTACGAGCAGTACTTC
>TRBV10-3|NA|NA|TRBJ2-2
CAISVMGQDATGELFF
TGTGCCATCAGTGTTATGGGGCAGGATGCCACCGGGGAGCTGTTTTTT